This T cell receptor (beta chain) is from a study of response to subunit inactivated influenza vaccine. General study findings and limits: Researchers suggested that each seasonal influenza vaccination recruits few new T cells.

A single record per CDR3 protein comes from TCRdb applying MiXCR to the RT-PCR reads. The data show 300,000 to 350,000 distinct CDR3 sequences, over 20% seen once. The CDR3 loop spans 12 amino acids. Germline values: CDR1 ENHRY, CDR2 SYGVKD. The V gene lost 11 bases and the J gene lost 2 bases, with 10 bases spanning the gap. Comments on this clonotype: The target antigen is unknown.

This TCR derives from a man aged 45-69 years who received an inactivated influenza vaccine. The chain uses TRBV10-3 and TRBJ1-3; no firm D call. Sample: PBMCs from blood, taken roughly 20 months after vaccination. The CDR3 loop reads CAASGAGNTIYF. CDR3 coding DNA: TGTGCCGCATCCGGGGCTGGAAACACCATATATTTT.